The clone carrying this TCR beta chain turned up a few times. The sample comes from a study of blood T cell repertoires in COVID-19. Profiling relied on immunoSEQ multiplex PCR, and the TCRdb table lists in-frame clones only, not all of them. The table lists roughly 50,000 clones, more than 70% of them singletons, with 2.1% in the top ten. CDR3 size: 15 residues. Germline loops: CDR1 MGHRA, CDR2 YSYEKL. Trimming took 0 bases from V and 8 from J, leaving 16 bases between them. Material for sequencing was peripheral blood. The chain recombines TRBV4-1 with TRBJ1-2; D is unclear. This sequence originates from a woman aged 60-75 years with acute or convalescent COVID-19. In DNA, the CDR3 is TGCGCCAGCAGCCAAGACTTGTACAAAGTCGCCGGCTACACCTTC. This sequence encodes CASSQDLYKVAGYTF.